A selection of T cell receptor beta chains follows, all from one sample in a study of T-cell memory formation after mild COVID-19. TCRdb itself ran the 5' RACE reads through MiXCR, one entry per CDR3 protein. The profile shows 55,000 to 80,000 distinct CDR3 sequences, about a tenth of them singletons. Sample: PBMCs or a T cell subset sorted from them (not recorded which). The source of these receptors is a man between 18 and 29 years old who had mild COVID-19 (a few samples of this study predate the infection). Cell type and time point are not known. Each CDR3 is given with its conserved first and last residue. Fields, in order: CDR3 DNA, CDR3 protein, D gene, clone size, J gene, V gene. A D gene is named only where the DNA matches it firmly. Clone size is not always given. Where it is, it says once, few, many or a class for expanded clones.

cdr3_nt: TGCGCCAGCAGCCCGTGGGACCGGGAGAGTTTTTACGAGCAGTACTTC
cdr3_aa: CASSPWDRESFYEQYF
d_call: NA
clone_size: NA
j_call: TRBJ2-7
v_call: TRBV5-1

cdr3_nt: TGCAGTGCTAGGTCGCGGGAGACCCAGTACTTC
cdr3_aa: CSARSRETQYF
d_call: NA
clone_size: few
j_call: TRBJ2-5
v_call: TRBV20-1

cdr3_nt: TGTGCCAGCAGCCCCGCGGGGCCTTATGGCTACACCTTC
cdr3_aa: CASSPAGPYGYTF
d_call: NA
clone_size: many
j_call: TRBJ1-2
v_call: TRBV7-2

cdr3_nt: TGTGCCACCAGTGATTACCGGGGTGTGGCAGATACGCAGTATTTT
cdr3_aa: CATSDYRGVADTQYF
d_call: NA
clone_size: NA
j_call: TRBJ2-3
v_call: TRBV24-1

cdr3_nt: TGTGCCAGCAGTTACTCGAGTGGCGGGGGGGCCTGGACGCAGTATTTT
cdr3_aa: CASSYSSGGGAWTQYF
d_call: TRBD2
clone_size: many
j_call: TRBJ2-3
v_call: TRBV6-5

cdr3_nt: TGCGCCAGCAGCTCCCGGGACTGGAACACTGAAGCTTTCTTT
cdr3_aa: CASSSRDWNTEAFF
d_call: NA
clone_size: NA
j_call: TRBJ1-1
v_call: TRBV5-1

cdr3_nt: TGTGCCAGCAGCTTGGTTGGGGGGGATGAAAAACTGTTTTTT
cdr3_aa: CASSLVGGDEKLFF
d_call: NA
clone_size: NA
j_call: TRBJ1-4
v_call: TRBV5-5

cdr3_nt: TGCAGCGTTGCTGCCGGATCCCCTAAAAGTGGCTACACCTTC
cdr3_aa: CSVAAGSPKSGYTF
d_call: NA
clone_size: few
j_call: TRBJ1-2
v_call: TRBV29-1

cdr3_nt: TGCGCCAGCAGCTTGCGTGACGACACTGAAGCTTTCTTT
cdr3_aa: CASSLRDDTEAFF
d_call: NA
clone_size: NA
j_call: TRBJ1-1
v_call: TRBV5-1

cdr3_nt: TGTGCCAGCAGCCAAGGGGCGGGGACATTTTACGAGCAGTACTTC
cdr3_aa: CASSQGAGTFYEQYF
d_call: NA
clone_size: NA
j_call: TRBJ2-7
v_call: TRBV3-1

cdr3_nt: TGCGCCAGCAGCCAAGATCACCGTGACAGGGGGGACATTCAGTACTTC
cdr3_aa: CASSQDHRDRGDIQYF
d_call: TRBD1
clone_size: few
j_call: TRBJ2-4
v_call: TRBV4-3